The present T cell receptor (beta chain) was sequenced within a study of blood T cell repertoires in COVID-19. Study details: In each case, the material was cDNA or gDNA derived from T cells, B-cell-depleted T cells, or PBMCs.

Per the germline V gene, CDR1 is ENHRY and CDR2 is SYGVKD. Deletions cut 6 bases from V and 6 bases from J, with 13 bases between. The CDR3 is 13 residues long. Per the authors' pipeline: Reference gene primer amplification gave estimated nucleated cell counts. The repertoire was sequenced with immunoSEQ multiplex PCR; TCRdb's copy has only in-frame clones and lacks some. V, J and clone size are taken as reported in that table, and D and trimming were inferred from the DNA itself. The table lists 100,000 to 120,000 clones, 70% to 90% of them singletons. The sample taken for sequencing was peripheral blood. This receptor was obtained from a woman in her seventies who had recovered from COVID-19. The chain is built from TRBV10-3 and TRBJ2-3; no firm D call. The chain's CDR3 is CAISPPGADTQYF. CDR3 bases: TGTGCCATCAGCCCGCCCGGAGCCGATACGCAGTATTTT.